The 24 T cell receptor beta chains given below trace back to one sample, sequenced in a study of shared clonotypes between healthy human individuals. Using immunoSEQ multiplex PCR, the repertoire was profiled, and TCRdb retains in-frame clones only, with some absent. Among about 680,000 clones listed, just over 90% were seen once. The naive CD8 population came from CD45RO-negative cells selected for CCR7, without terminally differentiated effector memory CD45RA+ cells. Sequenced sample: naive CD8+ T cells sorted from blood. These TCRs come from a man in his thirties or forties in good health.

This clone was seen once. The rearrangement joins TRBV5-1 to TRBJ1-4; D might be TRBD1 (5 bases). Germline CDR1 SGHRS, CDR2 YFSETQ. Trimming removed 4 bases at V and 6 bases at J, with 19 bases between. This CDR3 comprises 16 residues. CDR3: CASSPYPRDGDEKLFF. The CDR3 coding sequence is TGCGCCAGCAGCCCCTACCCCCGGGACGGAGATGAAAAACTGTTTTTT.

The J gene is TRBJ2-3, the V gene TRBV27; no clear D. CDR1 and CDR2 from the germline V gene are MNHEY and SMNVEV (reference sequence). The CDR3 contains 15 residues. Deletions cut 6 bases from V and 0 bases from J, with 13 bases between. This CDR3 reads CASSQSRMSTDTQYF. The CDR3 DNA is TGTGCCAGCAGCCAGTCGCGGATGAGCACAGATACGCAGTATTTT.

The J gene is TRBJ2-5, the V gene TRBV7-9; TRBD1 might be the D (6 bases). Germline-derived CDR1 and CDR2 are SEHNR and FQNEAQ (reference sequence). Trimming took off 1 base at V and 5 bases at J, with 11 bases between the two ends. The CDR3 is made up of 14 amino acids. The CDR3 DNA is TGTGCCAGCAGCTTAGTCCACAGGGTGGAGACCCAGTACTTC. Amino acid sequence: CASSLVHRVETQYF.

V is TRBV15 and J is TRBJ2-2; D remains unclear. V was clipped by 8 bases and J by 7 bases, with 5 bases between them. The CDR3 is made up of 10 amino acids. Germline CDR1 reads LNHNV; CDR2 reads YYDKDF (reference sequence). The CDR3 loop is CATGHGELFF. Written as DNA, the CDR3 is TGTGCCACCGGGCACGGGGAGCTGTTTTTT.

The chain is built from TRBV28 and TRBJ2-1; D gene ambiguous. V was trimmed by 5 bases and J by 9 bases, leaving 11 bases between them. This CDR3 is built from 12 residues. The germline V gene encodes CDR1 MDHEN and CDR2 SYDVKM. The CDR3 sequence: CASSDPPIEQFF. The CDR3 nucleotides read TGTGCCAGCAGTGATCCCCCCATTGAGCAGTTCTTC.

This clone was seen once. CDR3: CASSMQGLEFGANVLTF. The CDR3 DNA is TGTGCCAGTAGTATGCAGGGGTTAGAATTTGGGGCCAACGTCCTGACTTTC. J is TRBJ2-6 and V is TRBV19; weak D call: TRBD1 (6 bases). The germline V gene encodes CDR1 LNHDA and CDR2 SQIVND (reference sequence). The CDR3 spans 17 residues. V lost 3 bases, J lost 3 bases, and 15 bases lay in between.

The chain is built from TRBV19 and TRBJ2-1; D is unresolved. The V end was cut by 3 bases, the J end by 8 bases, with 11 bases between. From germline, CDR1 is LNHDA and CDR2 SQIVND (reference sequence). The CDR3 extends over 13 amino acids. The CDR3 here is CASSIFLGDEQFF. The CDR3 region has the DNA TGTGCCAGTAGTATCTTTTTGGGTGATGAGCAGTTCTTC. Together with reference TRBV19 and TRBJ2-1, the CDR3 gives the full variable domain: DGGITQSPKYLFRKEGQNVTLSCEQNLNHDAMYWYRQDPGQGLRLIYYSQIVNDFQKGDIAEGYSVSREKKESFPLTVTSAQKNPTAFYLCASSIFLGDEQFFGPGTRLTVL.

The chain has TRBV7-6 and TRBJ2-1, with D tentatively TRBD1 (6 bases). Trimming took off 5 bases at V and 0 bases at J, with 11 bases between the two ends. Germline V CDR1 and CDR2: SGHVS, FNYEAQ. CDR3 length: 15 amino acids. The CDR3 is CASSHPQGSYNEQFF. CDR3 bases: TGTGCCAGCAGCCACCCACAGGGCTCCTACAATGAGCAGTTCTTC.

V is TRBV14 and J is TRBJ2-1, with a possible D match to TRBD2 (6 bases). Trimming took off 4 bases at V and 3 bases at J, with 16 bases between the two ends. This CDR3 has 16 residues. Germline lookup yields CDR1 SGHDN and CDR2 FVKESK. CDR3 sequence (DNA): TGTGCCAGCAGCCCCCTAACCACCGGGAGCTACAATGAGCAGTTCTTC. Residues: CASSPLTTGSYNEQFF.

As DNA, the CDR3 is TGTGCCAGCAGTTTATCGTCCGTGGGACTGTACAATGAGCAGTTCTTC. Translation gives CASSLSSVGLYNEQFF. The chain is built from TRBV27 and TRBJ2-1; D possibly corresponds to TRBD2 (6 bases). V was cut by 0 bases and J by 4 bases, with 13 bases left in between. CDR3 size: 16 residues. Germline V gives CDR1 MNHEY, CDR2 SMNVEV (reference sequence).

This clone was detected only once. The chain joins TRBV10-3 to TRBJ2-5, with 8 bases aligning to TRBD2. The germline CDR1 and CDR2 sequences are ENHRY and SYGVKD. This CDR3 comprises 17 residues. The V segment lost 10 bases and the J segment 2 bases; nucleotides outside the gene matches: 18. The CDR3 loop is CATQDSGSVWGQETQYF. In nucleotides, the CDR3 is TGTGCCACCCAAGACAGCGGGAGTGTTTGGGGTCAAGAGACCCAGTACTTC.

The chain recombines TRBV5-6 with TRBJ2-7; 9 nucleotides align to TRBD1. The CDR3 is 15 amino acids. The V gene's germline CDR1 is SGHDT and CDR2 YYEEEE. The ends lost 3 bases at V and 3 bases at J; junction bases unmatched: 7. The CDR3 coding sequence is TGTGCCAGCAGCTACGGACAGGGGATTGTCTACGAGCAGTACTTC. This encodes CASSYGQGIVYEQYF.

This clone was observed once. The chain's CDR3 is CASTMGQGAYNEQFF. DNA of the CDR3: TGTGCCAGCACCATGGGACAGGGGGCCTACAATGAGCAGTTCTTC. The rearrangement links TRBV5-8 to TRBJ2-1, with TRBD1 matching 11 bases. The CDR3 runs 15 residues. CDR1 and CDR2 from the germline V gene are SGHTS and YDEGEE. The J segment lost 2 bases and the V segment lost 6 bases, leaving 4 bases of the junction unmatched.

V usage is TRBV7-9 and J usage is TRBJ2-1; 14 positions match TRBD2. Germline V gene lookup returns CDR1 SEHNR and CDR2 FQNEAQ (reference sequence). V lost 5 bases, J lost 14 bases, and 11 bases stayed unmatched. This CDR3 contains 15 residues. The CDR3 bases are TGTGCCAGCAGCACGCCGGGACTAGCGGGAGTAAGCGAGTTCTTC. Its protein is CASSTPGLAGVSEFF.

The chain carries TRBV28 and TRBJ2-1; 7 nucleotides line up with TRBD1. In germline, CDR1 is MDHEN, CDR2 SYDVKM. Trimming removed 1 base from V and 8 bases from J; junction bases left unmatched: 5. The CDR3 is made up of 14 amino acids. CDR3 sequence: CASSLSDRLDEQFF. CDR3 DNA sequence: TGTGCCAGCAGTTTATCGGACAGGTTGGATGAGCAGTTCTTC.

The CDR3 reads CASRLQGRTEAFF. The DNA of the CDR3 is TGTGCCAGCCGACTACAGGGTCGCACTGAAGCTTTCTTT. The rearrangement uses TRBV27 and TRBJ1-1; weak D call: TRBD1 (6 bases). The germline V gene has CDR1 MNHEY and CDR2 SMNVEV (reference sequence). The CDR3 has 13 amino acids. Deletions cut 8 bases from V and 4 bases from J, with 14 bases between.

This clone was seen only a few times. The chain joins TRBV7-9 to TRBJ1-1; D is ambiguous. The germline gives CDR1 SEHNR, CDR2 FQNEAQ (reference sequence). The V end lost 6 bases, the J end lost 1 base, and 9 bases lay between the germline ends. This CDR3 comprises 13 residues. The CDR3, as DNA: TGTGCCAGCAGACCAATCAGGAACACTGAAGCTTTCTTT. It specifies CASRPIRNTEAFF.

The J gene is TRBJ1-1, the V gene TRBV2, with D hard to call. Deletions cut 0 bases from V and 1 base from J, with 6 bases between. Germline V CDR1 and CDR2: SNHLY, FYNNEI. CDR3 length equals 14 residues. CDR3 amino acids: CASSEAMGNTEAFF. In DNA, the CDR3 is TGTGCCAGCAGTGAAGCTATGGGGAACACTGAAGCTTTCTTT.

With regard to this clone: A junction boundary mismatches the germline segment, possibly from a read error. The rearrangement uses TRBV27 and TRBJ2-7, with a weak D call TRBD2 (6 bases). Germline V gene lookup returns CDR1 MNHEY and CDR2 SMNVEV (reference sequence). This CDR3 is 15 amino acids long. CDR3 bases: TGTGCCAGCAGTCCCTCGGGCACAGGAGCAGGACTATCCTTCTTC. It specifies CASSPSGTGAGLSFF.

This clone was recorded only once. The gene calls are TRBV9 and TRBJ2-7; 8 bases line up with TRBD2. CDR3 length: 14 residues. Germline V lookup: CDR1 SGDLS, CDR2 YYNGEE. V gave up 3 bases and J gave up 2 bases; unmatched junction bases: 4. The CDR3: CASSGTSGAYEQYF. CDR3 sequence (DNA): TGTGCCAGCAGCGGCACTAGCGGAGCCTACGAGCAGTACTTC.

The chain is built from TRBV29-1 and TRBJ2-2; D unresolved. CDR1 is SQVTM, CDR2 ANQGSEA, per germline. The CDR3 totals 12 residues. V dropped 5 bases and J dropped 6 bases, with 10 bases sitting between them. In nucleotides, the CDR3 is TGCAGCGTTTCCAGAGTGTCCGGGGAGCTGTTTTTT. The encoded protein is CSVSRVSGELFF.

This chain joins TRBV7-9 and TRBJ2-7, with TRBD1 identical over 9 bases. CDR1 and CDR2 from the germline V gene are SEHNR and FQNEAQ (reference sequence). Trimming removed 4 bases from V and 4 bases from J; junction bases left unmatched: 8. This CDR3 region has 15 residues. For the CDR3, the DNA is TGTGCCAGCAGCTCCGGGACAGGGAGCAGGTACGAGCAGTACTTC. Translation: CASSSGTGSRYEQYF.

The J gene is TRBJ2-1, the V gene TRBV29-1, with 10 bases identical to TRBD2. J gave up 8 bases and V 2 bases, and 9 bases lay outside the gene matches. The CDR3 runs to 15 residues. The germline gives CDR1 SQVTM, CDR2 ANQGSEA. The CDR3 DNA reads as TGCAGCGTTGAACCCAGATCGAGCGGGAGGGATGAGCAGTTCTTC. This translates into CSVEPRSSGRDEQFF.

The chain recombines TRBV7-3 with TRBJ2-7; 8 nucleotides align to TRBD1. With 5 bases clipped from V and 3 bases from J, the junction kept 12 bases outside the gene matches. Germline V gene lookup returns CDR1 SGHTA and CDR2 FQGTGA. The CDR3 runs 16 residues. CDR3 amino acids: CASSQAPGQDDYEQYF. The CDR3 DNA follows: TGTGCCAGCAGCCAGGCACCGGGACAGGACGACTACGAGCAGTACTTC.